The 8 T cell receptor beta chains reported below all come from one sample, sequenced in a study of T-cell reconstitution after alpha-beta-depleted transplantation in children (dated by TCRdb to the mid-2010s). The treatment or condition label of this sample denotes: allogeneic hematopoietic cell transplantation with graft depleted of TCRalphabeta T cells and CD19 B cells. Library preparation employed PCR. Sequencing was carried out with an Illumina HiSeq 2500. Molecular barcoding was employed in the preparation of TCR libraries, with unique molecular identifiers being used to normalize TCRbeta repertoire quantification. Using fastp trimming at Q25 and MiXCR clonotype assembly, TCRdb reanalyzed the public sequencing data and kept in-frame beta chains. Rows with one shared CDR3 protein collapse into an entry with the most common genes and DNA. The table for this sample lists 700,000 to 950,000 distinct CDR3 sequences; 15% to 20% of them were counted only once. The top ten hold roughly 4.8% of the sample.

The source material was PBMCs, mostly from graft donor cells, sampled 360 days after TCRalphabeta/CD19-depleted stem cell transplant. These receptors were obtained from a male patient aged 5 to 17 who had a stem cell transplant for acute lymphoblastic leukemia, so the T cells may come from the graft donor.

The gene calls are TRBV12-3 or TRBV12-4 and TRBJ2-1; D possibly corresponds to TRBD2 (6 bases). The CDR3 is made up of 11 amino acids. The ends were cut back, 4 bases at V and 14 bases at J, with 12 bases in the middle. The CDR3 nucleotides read TGTGCCAGCAGTTATAGGGAGGTGGAGTTCTTC. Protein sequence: CASSYREVEFF.

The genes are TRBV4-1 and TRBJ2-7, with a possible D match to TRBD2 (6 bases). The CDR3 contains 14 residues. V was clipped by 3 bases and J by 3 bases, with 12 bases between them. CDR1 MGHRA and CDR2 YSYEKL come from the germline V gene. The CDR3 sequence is CASSHTPGDYEQYF. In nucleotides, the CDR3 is TGCGCCAGCAGCCACACGCCGGGGGACTACGAGCAGTACTTC.

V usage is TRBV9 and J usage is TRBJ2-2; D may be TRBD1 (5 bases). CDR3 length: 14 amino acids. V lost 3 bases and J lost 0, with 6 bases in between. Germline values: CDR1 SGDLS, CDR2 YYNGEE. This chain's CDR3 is CASSGRANTGELFF. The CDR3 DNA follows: TGTGCCAGCAGCGGCAGGGCGAACACCGGGGAGCTGTTTTTT.

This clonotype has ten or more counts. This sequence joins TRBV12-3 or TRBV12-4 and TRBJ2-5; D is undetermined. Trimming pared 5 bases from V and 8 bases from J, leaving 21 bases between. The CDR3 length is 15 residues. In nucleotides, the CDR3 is TGTGCCAGCAGTCCCGAAATTGGCGCGGCTCGAACCCAGTACTTC. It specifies CASSPEIGAARTQYF.

For the CDR3, the DNA is TGTGCCAGCAGCCACAGGTGGAGAGACAGCTACAATGAGCAGTTCTTC. This translates into CASSHRWRDSYNEQFF. The chain carries TRBV7-6 and TRBJ2-1, with a tentative D call TRBD1 (5 bases). The CDR3 is 16 amino acids. Trimming left V 5 bases short and J 3 bases short, with 17 bases between. CDR1 is SGHVS and CDR2 is FNYEAQ in the germline V gene.

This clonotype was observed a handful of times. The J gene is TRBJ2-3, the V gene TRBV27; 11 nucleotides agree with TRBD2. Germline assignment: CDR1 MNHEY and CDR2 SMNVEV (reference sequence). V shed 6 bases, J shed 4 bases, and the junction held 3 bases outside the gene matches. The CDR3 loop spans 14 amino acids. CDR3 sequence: CASRIAGGADTQYF. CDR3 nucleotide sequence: TGTGCCAGCAGGATAGCGGGAGGGGCAGATACGCAGTATTTT.

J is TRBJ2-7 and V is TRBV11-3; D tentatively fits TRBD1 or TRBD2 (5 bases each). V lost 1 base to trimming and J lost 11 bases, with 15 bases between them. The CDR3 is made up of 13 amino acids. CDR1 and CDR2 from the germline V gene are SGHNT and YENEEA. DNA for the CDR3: TGTGCCAGCAGCTTAGTCTCCGGGGCTGAGGAGTACTTC. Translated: CASSLVSGAEEYF.

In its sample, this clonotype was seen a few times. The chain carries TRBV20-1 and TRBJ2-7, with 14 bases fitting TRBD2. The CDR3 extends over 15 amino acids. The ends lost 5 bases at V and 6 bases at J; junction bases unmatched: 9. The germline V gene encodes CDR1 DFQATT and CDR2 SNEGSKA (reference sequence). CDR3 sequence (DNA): TGCAGTGCTCAATCGACTAGCGGGAGGGCCGTCGAGCAGTACTTC. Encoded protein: CSAQSTSGRAVEQYF.